This entry describes one T cell receptor beta chain. The sample belongs to a study of OX40 agonist ivuxolimab in advanced cancers. Across the study: Ivuxolimab doses were 0.01, 0.1, 0.3, 1.5, 3 or 10 mg/kg every 2 weeks. Patients treated during dose escalation were battling hepatocellular carcinoma, melanoma, renal cell or head and neck cancer.

Assay: immunoSEQ multiplex PCR; the TCRdb copy retains only in-frame clones and omits some. The sample holds 80,000 to 95,000 clones, nearly 90% seen once. Trimming pared 0 bases from V and 0 bases from J, leaving 16 bases between. This CDR3 has 19 residues. Looked up from germline, CDR1 is SGHRS and CDR2 is YFSETQ. This clonotype was sampled from an adult with an advanced solid tumor such as melanoma, head and neck, liver or kidney cancer. V usage is TRBV5-1 and J usage is TRBJ1-6; D gene unclear. Source: CD4+ or CD8+ T cells sorted from blood, taken in a trial of the OX40 agonist ivuxolimab. The CDR3 is CASSLDAGIFSSYNSPLHF. The CDR3 bases are TGCGCCAGCAGCTTGGATGCCGGGATCTTTAGCTCCTATAATTCACCCCTCCACTTT.